The source of this T cell receptor beta chain is a study of cytomegalovirus exposure and HLA in healthy donors. Researchers ran the PCR with 60 Vbeta and 13 Jbeta primers. The method was immunoSEQ multiplex PCR; TCRdb's version includes in-frame clones alone and lacks a portion of them. Counted here are 150,000 to 200,000 clones, 70% to 90% occurring once; the ten biggest clones make up 1.5% to 2%. This clone has a single count. Source material: PBMCs. The TCR sequence derives from a young woman in good health and CMV-seronegative.

The CDR3 loop reads CASSLGTGIDTQYF. DNA for the CDR3: TGTGCCAGCAGCTTAGGGACAGGGATAGATACGCAGTATTTT. The rearrangement uses TRBV7-6 and TRBJ2-3; 8 bases align to TRBD1. Germline V lookup: CDR1 SGHVS, CDR2 FNYEAQ. There are 14 residues in the CDR3. The junction had 2 bases not matched to a gene; V was cut back by 1 base and J by 5 bases.